The next 24 T cell receptor beta chains were all read from a single sample in a study of cytomegalovirus exposure and HLA in healthy donors. Assay: immunoSEQ multiplex PCR; the TCRdb copy retains only in-frame clones and omits some. Of some 110,000 clones listed, 86% are singletons. The material sequenced was PBMCs. Receptors originate from a woman younger than 30 in good health and CMV-seropositive.

The rearrangement links TRBV29-1 to TRBJ2-1, with 11 bases fitting TRBD2. The V and J ends lost 7 bases and 2 bases, in that order; junction bases with no gene match: 10. This CDR3 has 16 amino acids. CDR1 and CDR2 (germline): SQVTM, ANQGSEA. CDR3 sequence reads: CSASSPGLAAYNEQFF. The CDR3 nucleotides are TGCAGCGCTAGTTCCCCGGGACTAGCGGCCTACAATGAGCAGTTCTTC.

V and J are TRBV4-2 and TRBJ2-2, with TRBD2 identical over 14 bases. After removal of 0 bases from V and 7 bases from J, the junction contained 13 bases not matched to a gene. The germline V gene encodes CDR1 LGHNA and CDR2 YNFKEQ. CDR3 length: 20 amino acids. This CDR3 reads CASSQDATGGTSGGDGELFF. DNA for the CDR3: TGTGCCAGCAGCCAAGATGCGACCGGCGGGACTAGCGGGGGTGACGGGGAGCTGTTTTTT.

This clone occurred once. The V and J genes are TRBV18 and TRBJ2-3; perhaps TRBD2 as D (5 bases). V was trimmed by 4 bases and J by 0 bases, leaving 14 bases between them. The CDR3 length is 16 residues. Germline assignment: CDR1 KGHSH and CDR2 LQKENI. This CDR3 reads CASSRRSAYSTDTQYF. CDR3 nucleotides: TGTGCCAGCTCACGGCGTAGCGCGTATAGCACAGATACGCAGTATTTT.

The chain recombines TRBV18 with TRBJ1-2; possible D gene TRBD1, 6 bases. Germline lookup yields CDR1 KGHSH and CDR2 LQKENI. V was cut by 3 bases and J by 4 bases, with 9 bases left in between. The CDR3 extends over 13 amino acids. CDR3 in DNA: TGTGCCAGCTCACCGGACAGACTCTATGGCTACACCTTC. It is translated as CASSPDRLYGYTF.

The count of this clone is one. The CDR3 DNA is TGTGCCAGCAGCCTAGCGGGCACAGATACGCAGTATTTT. The encoded protein is CASSLAGTDTQYF. The V gene is TRBV2, the J gene TRBJ2-3; TRBD2 agrees at 7 bases. CDR1 is SNHLY, CDR2 FYNNEI, per germline. The CDR3 is 13 residues long. V lost 6 bases to trimming and J lost 1 base; unmatched junction nucleotides: 1.

The V call is TRBV9, the J call TRBJ2-2, with D tentatively TRBD2 (6 bases). V was pared by 3 bases and J by 6 bases, with 15 bases between. Germline-derived CDR1 and CDR2 are SGDLS and YYNGEE. The CDR3 runs to 15 residues. The CDR3 region is CASSAPGTPPGELFF. The CDR3 bases are TGTGCCAGCAGCGCCCCCGGGACTCCCCCCGGGGAGCTGTTTTTT.

J is TRBJ2-3 and V is TRBV7-9, with a tentative D call TRBD2 (6 bases). Germline CDR1 is SEHNR and CDR2 is FQNEAQ (reference sequence). Trimming left V 4 bases short and J 2 bases short, with 13 bases between. The CDR3 loop spans 15 amino acids. The CDR3 DNA reads as TGTGCCAGCAGCTCCATTGGGGGGTCCACAGATACGCAGTATTTT. It translates to CASSSIGGSTDTQYF.

CDR3 region: CASPIPLSGGHNTEAFF. The CDR3 DNA is TGCGCCAGCCCAATTCCTCTATCCGGGGGGCACAACACTGAAGCTTTCTTT. The chain uses TRBV5-1 and TRBJ1-1, with a tentative D call TRBD1 (6 bases). Trimming stripped 7 bases from V and 2 bases from J, with 24 bases between. From germline, CDR1 is SGHRS and CDR2 YFSETQ. The CDR3 loop spans 17 amino acids.

The chain links TRBV10-2 to TRBJ1-1, with 7 nucleotides matching TRBD1. The ends lost 5 bases at V and 1 base at J; junction bases unmatched: 7. This CDR3 comprises 15 residues. Germline V lookup: CDR1 WSHSY, CDR2 SAAADI. DNA of the CDR3: TGCGCCAGCAGTAATTTCCGGGACAGGAACACTGAAGCTTTCTTT. This encodes CASSNFRDRNTEAFF.

This clone has only one observation. The rearrangement joins TRBV5-1 to TRBJ2-7; 7 bases align to TRBD1. CDR1 and CDR2 (germline): SGHRS, YFSETQ. The V gene end was trimmed by 4 bases and the J gene end by 5 bases; junction bases not matched to a gene: 12. The CDR3 is made up of 15 amino acids. The CDR3 DNA follows: TGCGCCAGCAGCAAGGAGGCCAGCAGGGGGAACGAGCAGTACTTC. This sequence encodes CASSKEASRGNEQYF.

V and J are TRBV27 and TRBJ2-7; 9 bases are shared with TRBD1. J gave up 3 bases and V 2 bases, and 5 bases lay outside the gene matches. The CDR3 has 15 residues. The germline V gene has CDR1 MNHEY and CDR2 SMNVEV (reference sequence). The CDR3 loop is CASSLRGTGHYEQYF. CDR3 nucleotides: TGTGCCAGCAGTTTACGGGGGACAGGGCACTACGAGCAGTACTTC.

The chain has TRBV6-1 and TRBJ1-5, with a weak D call TRBD1 (6 bases). V gave up 4 bases and J gave up 4 bases, with 11 bases separating them. The CDR3 spans 14 residues. Germline lookup yields CDR1 MNHNS and CDR2 SASEGT. The DNA of the CDR3 is TGTGCCAGCAGTGTAGGGACACCTAATCAGCCCCAGCATTTT. Amino acid sequence: CASSVGTPNQPQHF.

The rearrangement uses TRBV30 and TRBJ2-3; 12 bases are shared with TRBD2. Germline-derived CDR1 and CDR2 are GTSNPN and SVGIG (reference sequence). This CDR3 has 14 residues. Trimming at V came to 2 bases and at J to 5 bases, leaving 2 bases not matched to a gene. CDR3 bases: TGTGCCTGGAGTTGGACTAGCGGGAAAGATACGCAGTATTTT. Translated: CAWSWTSGKDTQYF.

The chain is built from TRBV7-3 and TRBJ2-7; D gene ambiguous. V lost 7 bases and J 3 bases, leaving 10 bases between the germline ends. The germline V gene has CDR1 SGHTA and CDR2 FQGTGA. CDR3 size: 12 residues. DNA for the CDR3: TGTGCCAGCACCCCCGCGGACTACGAGCAGTACTTC. This translates into CASTPADYEQYF. Full variable domain (outside the CDR3, taken from reference TRBV7-3 and TRBJ2-7): GAGVSQTPSNKVTEKGKYVELRCDPISGHTALYWYRQSLGQGPEFLIYFQGTGAADDSGLPNDRFFAVRPEGSVSTLKIQRTERGDSAVYLCASTPADYEQYFGPGTRLTVT.

V usage is TRBV4-2 and J usage is TRBJ1-4; TRBD1 matches at 9 bases. There are 16 residues in the CDR3. The ends lost 3 bases at V and 11 bases at J; junction bases unmatched: 13. CDR1 and CDR2 from the germline V gene are LGHNA and YNFKEQ. For the CDR3, the DNA is TGTGCCAGCAGCCATCGGAGGGGGGACAGGGTTTCCAAACTGTTTTTT. Protein: CASSHRRGDRVSKLFF.

As regards this clone: The sample holds other DNA sequences that translate to the same CDR3. The V gene is TRBV5-1, the J gene TRBJ2-7, with 8 bases that match TRBD2. The CDR3 has 13 amino acids. V gave up 5 bases and J gave up 0 bases; unmatched junction bases: 1. Germline lookup yields CDR1 SGHRS and CDR2 YFSETQ. The CDR3 sequence is CASSLAGSYEQYF. The CDR3 DNA follows: TGCGCCAGCAGTCTAGCGGGCTCCTACGAGCAGTACTTC.

The rearrangement joins TRBV28 to TRBJ2-7, with 10 bases identical to TRBD1. The CDR3 consists of 14 residues. With V trimmed by 3 bases and J by 2 bases, 1 base remained unmatched. Germline V lookup: CDR1 MDHEN, CDR2 SYDVKM. The CDR3 region has the DNA TGTGCCAGCAGTTTTGGGACAGGGGCCTACGAGCAGTACTTC. Its protein product is CASSFGTGAYEQYF.

The rearrangement links TRBV12-5 to TRBJ1-5, with 8 bases fitting TRBD1. This CDR3 comprises 17 residues. In germline, CDR1 is LGHNT, CDR2 FRNRAP. J gave up 3 bases and V 5 bases, and 12 bases lay outside the gene matches. The CDR3 nucleotides are TGTGCTAGTGGTCAACCATCGCAGGGGGCGATCAATCAGCCCCAGCATTTT. This codes for CASGQPSQGAINQPQHF.

The rearrangement uses TRBV29-1 and TRBJ1-1; D not resolved. V was shortened by 6 bases and J by 0 bases, with 8 bases between the two germline ends. The CDR3 sequence is 12 residues long. From germline, CDR1 is SQVTM and CDR2 ANQGSEA. The CDR3, as DNA: TGCAGCGTCCAGCGTTTGAACACTGAAGCTTTCTTT. It is translated as CSVQRLNTEAFF.

J is TRBJ2-3 and V is TRBV5-1; 9 bases line up with TRBD2. In germline, CDR1 is SGHRS, CDR2 YFSETQ. The CDR3 totals 18 residues. V shed 4 bases and J 0 bases; nucleotides not matched to a gene: 12. CDR3 coding DNA: TGCGCCAGCAGCGCCCGAGTCGCGGGGGGGCTCAGCACAGATACGCAGTATTTT. This codes for CASSARVAGGLSTDTQYF. Full variable domain (rest looked up from reference TRBV5-1 and TRBJ2-3): KAGVTQTPRYLIKTRGQQVTLSCSPISGHRSVSWYQQTPGQGLQFLFEYFSETQRNKGNFPGRFSGRQFSNSRSEMNVSTLELGDSALYLCASSARVAGGLSTDTQYFGPGTRLTVL.

This clone appeared a few times. The V call is TRBV7-9, the J call TRBJ2-7; the match to TRBD1 covers 7 bases. Germline trimming cut 7 bases from V and 6 bases from J; bases unmatched to any gene: 15. The CDR3 is 15 amino acids. The germline V gene has CDR1 SEHNR and CDR2 FQNEAQ (reference sequence). The CDR3 here is CASTDRQGPTSEQYF. Here the CDR3 DNA reads TGTGCCAGCACCGACCGACAGGGCCCGACCAGCGAGCAGTACTTC.

V and J are TRBV11-3 and TRBJ2-7, with 7 bases identical to TRBD1. Per the germline V gene, CDR1 is SGHNT and CDR2 is YENEEA. Trimming at V came to 1 base and at J to 3 bases, leaving 3 bases not matched to a gene. This CDR3 is built from 14 residues. The chain's CDR3 is CASSLGDRHYEQYF. CDR3 coding DNA: TGTGCCAGCAGCTTAGGGGACAGACACTACGAGCAGTACTTC.

V and J are TRBV4-1 and TRBJ2-7; no clear D. CDR3 length: 19 amino acids. Per germline, CDR1 MGHRA and CDR2 YSYEKL. V dropped 1 base and J dropped 4 bases, with 26 bases sitting between them. For the CDR3, the DNA is TGCGCCAGCAGCCAAGGGCTCCTGGGCCCGCGCCAAACTGCGTACGAGCAGTACTTC. It encodes CASSQGLLGPRQTAYEQYF.

The table lists this clone with a few counts. The chain combines TRBV28 with TRBJ1-5; 7 bases align to TRBD1. This CDR3 spans 13 amino acids. CDR1 is MDHEN and CDR2 is SYDVKM in the germline V gene. With V trimmed by 6 bases and J by 5 bases, 4 bases remained unmatched. In DNA form, the CDR3 reads TGTGCCAGCAGAGAACAGGGGTATCAGCCCCAGCATTTT. It specifies CASREQGYQPQHF.